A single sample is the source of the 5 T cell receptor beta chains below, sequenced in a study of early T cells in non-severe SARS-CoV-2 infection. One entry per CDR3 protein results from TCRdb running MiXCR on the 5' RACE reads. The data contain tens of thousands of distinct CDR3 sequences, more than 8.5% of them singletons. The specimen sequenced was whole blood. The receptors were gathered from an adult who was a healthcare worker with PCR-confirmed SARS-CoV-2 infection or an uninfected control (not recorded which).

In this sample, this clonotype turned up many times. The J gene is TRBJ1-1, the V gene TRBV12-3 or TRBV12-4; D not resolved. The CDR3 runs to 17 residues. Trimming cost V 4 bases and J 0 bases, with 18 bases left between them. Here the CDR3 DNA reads TGTGCCAGCAGTTCCACGACGGATGCAAATATGAACACTGAAGCTTTCTTT. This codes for CASSSTTDANMNTEAFF.

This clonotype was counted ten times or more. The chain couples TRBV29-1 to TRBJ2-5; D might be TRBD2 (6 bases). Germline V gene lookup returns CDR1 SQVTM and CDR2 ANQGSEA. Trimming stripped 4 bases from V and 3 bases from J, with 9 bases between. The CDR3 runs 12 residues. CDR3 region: CSVGVAEETQYF. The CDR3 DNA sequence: TGCAGCGTTGGAGTAGCGGAAGAGACCCAGTACTTC.

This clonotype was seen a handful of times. CDR3 sequence: CASSQHGAEYNEQFF. Here the CDR3 DNA reads TGTGCCAGCAGCCAGCATGGAGCGGAATACAATGAGCAGTTCTTC. The chain recombines TRBV7-9 with TRBJ2-1; D possibly corresponds to TRBD2 (5 bases). CDR1 is SEHNR, CDR2 FQNEAQ, per germline (reference sequence). The CDR3 consists of 15 residues. V lost 5 bases to trimming and J lost 4 bases, with 15 bases between them.

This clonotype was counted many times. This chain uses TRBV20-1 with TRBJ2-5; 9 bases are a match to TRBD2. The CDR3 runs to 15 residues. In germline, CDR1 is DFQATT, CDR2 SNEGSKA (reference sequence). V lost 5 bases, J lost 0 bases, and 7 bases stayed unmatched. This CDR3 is CSAPPLAGYQETQYF. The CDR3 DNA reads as TGCAGTGCTCCCCCCCTAGCGGGGTACCAAGAGACCCAGTACTTC.

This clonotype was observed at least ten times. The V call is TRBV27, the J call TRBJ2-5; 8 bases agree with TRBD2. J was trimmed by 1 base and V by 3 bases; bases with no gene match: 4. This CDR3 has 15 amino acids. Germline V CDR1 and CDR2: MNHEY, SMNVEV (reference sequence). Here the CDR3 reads CASSFLAGIQETQYF. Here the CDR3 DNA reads TGTGCCAGCAGTTTCCTAGCGGGTATCCAAGAGACCCAGTACTTC.